This paragraph reports one TCR beta chain. Its antigen is undetermined. Using immunoSEQ multiplex PCR, the repertoire was profiled, and TCRdb retains in-frame clones only, with some absent. The sample consists of 19,000 or so clones, 65% to 90% of them appearing once. The record originates from a study of T cells after posttransplantation cyclophosphamide. General study findings and limits: TRB overlap between skin or GI tissue T cells and blood was limited. After PTCy, TRB diversity resembled that of CNI/methotrexate controls.

Sampled 1 year posttransplant, controls received myeloablative marrow transplants, methotrexate and a calcineurin inhibitor. The germline V gene encodes CDR1 MGHRA and CDR2 YSYEKL. The CDR3 extends over 18 amino acids. V was clipped by 6 bases and J by 2 bases; unmatched bases: 17. V is TRBV4-1 and J is TRBJ2-3, with TRBD2 matching 7 bases. The sample in question was PBMCs, obtained approximately 360 days after allogeneic stem cell transplant with calcineurin inhibitor and methotrexate. The TCR sequence derives from a female patient between 30 and 40 years old who received an allogeneic stem cell transplant from an unrelated donor, was CMV-positive, and had acute and chronic GVHD. Some T cells may be supplied by the graft donor. DNA for the CDR3: TGCGCCAGCAGTTATAGAGGTGATCGCGGGAGAGCCACAGATACGCAGTATTTT. Translation: CASSYRGDRGRATDTQYF.